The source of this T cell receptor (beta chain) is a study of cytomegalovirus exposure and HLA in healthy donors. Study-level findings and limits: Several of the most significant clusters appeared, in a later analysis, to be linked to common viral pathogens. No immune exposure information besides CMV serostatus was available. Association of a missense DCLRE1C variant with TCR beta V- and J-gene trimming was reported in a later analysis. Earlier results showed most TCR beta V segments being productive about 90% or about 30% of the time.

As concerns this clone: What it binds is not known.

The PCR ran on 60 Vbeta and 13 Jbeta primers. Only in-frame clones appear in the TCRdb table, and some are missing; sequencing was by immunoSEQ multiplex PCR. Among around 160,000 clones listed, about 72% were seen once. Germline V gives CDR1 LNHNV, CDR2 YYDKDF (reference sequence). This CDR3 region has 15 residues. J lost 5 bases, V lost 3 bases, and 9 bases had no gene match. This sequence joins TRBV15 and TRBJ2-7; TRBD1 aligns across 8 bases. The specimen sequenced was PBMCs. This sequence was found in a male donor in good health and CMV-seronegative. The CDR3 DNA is TGTGCCACCAGCAGGACGGGACAGGATCTCCACGAGCAGTACTTC. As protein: CATSRTGQDLHEQYF.